This is a list of T cell receptor beta chains from one sample in a study of blood T cell repertoires in COVID-19. Profiling relied on immunoSEQ multiplex PCR, and the TCRdb table lists in-frame clones only, not all of them. The sample consists of roughly 220,000 clones, roughly 84% of them appearing once. Sequenced material: peripheral blood. The receptors derive from a woman aged 30 to 39 who had recovered from COVID-19. Each CDR3 is given with its conserved first and last residue. D genes are given only for firm matches. Rows give clone size only sometimes, using once, few, many, or a class for an expanded clone.

clone_size,d_call,cdr3_length,v_call,j_call,cdr3_aa,cdr3_nt
-,-,16,TRBV19,TRBJ2-7,CASSTRGSPTSYEQYF,TGTGCCAGTAGTACTCGGGGTAGCCCCACCTCCTACGAGCAGTACTTC
once,TRBD1,16,TRBV24-1,TRBJ1-4,CATSDHRTGGEEKLFF,TGTGCCACCAGTGATCATAGGACAGGGGGCGAAGAAAAACTGTTTTTT
-,TRBD2,16,TRBV2,TRBJ2-7,CASSYDQGMGGFEQYF,TGTGCCAGCAGTTACGATCAGGGCATGGGAGGGTTCGAGCAGTACTTC
-,-,17,TRBV13,TRBJ2-2,CASNHFGAGGGAGELFF,TGTGCCTCCAACCATTTCGGAGCGGGTGGAGGGGCCGGGGAGCTGTTTTTT
-,-,13,TRBV28,TRBJ2-7,CASSLIGAYEQYF,TGTGCCAGCAGTTTAATAGGGGCCTACGAGCAGTACTTC
-,-,11,TRBV20-1,TRBJ2-3,CSARPGDTQYF,TGCAGTGCTAGGCCCGGAGATACGCAGTATTTT
-,-,13,TRBV28,TRBJ1-2,CASSLGRGNGYTF,TGTGCCAGCAGTTTGGGCAGGGGCAATGGCTACACCTTC
-,TRBD1,16,TRBV27,TRBJ2-2,CASKFTRGLLTGELFF,TGTGCCAGCAAATTCACCAGGGGGCTGCTCACCGGGGAGCTGTTTTTT
-,-,15,TRBV5-5,TRBJ1-1,CASSLQVGVNTEAFF,TGTGCCAGCAGCTTACAGGTAGGGGTGAACACTGAAGCTTTCTTT
-,-,14,TRBV27,TRBJ1-3,CASSVTGTGNTIYF,TGTGCCAGCAGCGTTACAGGGACTGGAAACACCATATATTTT
-,-,14,TRBV11-2,TRBJ2-3,CASSLGRITDTQYF,TGTGCCAGCAGCTTGGGCAGGATCACAGATACGCAGTATTTT
-,TRBD2,16,TRBV6-5,TRBJ2-1,CASSYIWTSGSNEQFF,TGTGCCAGCAGTTACATCTGGACTAGCGGGAGTAATGAGCAGTTCTTC
-,TRBD1,14,TRBV18,TRBJ2-1,CASSPPTGNNEQFF,TGTGCCAGCTCACCACCGACAGGGAACAATGAGCAGTTCTTC
-,-,15,TRBV6-5,TRBJ1-6,CASSLETGWGSPLHF,TGTGCCAGCAGTTTAGAAACAGGGTGGGGGTCACCCCTCCACTTT
-,TRBD2,15,TRBV6-6,TRBJ2-5,CASTAGLAGEETQYF,TGTGCCAGCACCGCGGGACTAGCGGGAGAAGAGACCCAGTACTTC
-,-,15,TRBV27,TRBJ1-6,CASSPRELSNSPLHF,TGTGCCAGCAGTCCCCGGGAACTTAGCAATTCACCCCTCCACTTT
-,-,12,TRBV7-9,TRBJ1-5,CASSLRRGPQHF,TGTGCCAGCAGCTTACGGAGGGGGCCCCAGCATTTT
-,TRBD2,19,TRBV6-1,TRBJ2-2,CASSEWGLAGGKHTGELFF,TGTGCCAGCAGTGAATGGGGACTAGCGGGAGGGAAGCACACCGGGGAGCTGTTTTTT
few,-,15,TRBV3-1/TRBV3-2,TRBJ1-5,CASSQDTSGDQPQHF,TGTGCCAGCAGCCAAGACACCAGCGGGGATCAGCCCCAGCATTTT
-,-,15,TRBV30,TRBJ2-3,CAWRGALQGTDTQYF,TGTGCCTGGAGAGGGGCCCTACAAGGTACAGATACGCAGTATTTT
-,-,10,TRBV6-6,TRBJ2-7,CASRGDEQYF,TGTGCCAGCAGAGGGGACGAGCAGTACTTC
few,TRBD1,15,TRBV28,TRBJ2-5,CASSFERGGRETQYF,TGTGCCAGCAGTTTCGAACGAGGGGGCCGGGAGACCCAGTACTTC
-,TRBD1,18,TRBV28,TRBJ2-1,CASSFGPPGTVNYNEQFF,TGTGCCAGCAGTTTCGGGCCCCCCGGGACAGTAAACTACAATGAGCAGTTCTTC
-,-,13,TRBV6-2/TRBV6-3,TRBJ2-7,CASSTGHRDEQYF,TGTGCCAGCAGTACGGGCCACAGGGACGAGCAGTACTTC
once,-,14,TRBV29-1,TRBJ1-1,CSVSRHSGGTEAFF,TGCAGCGTCTCCCGGCACTCCGGAGGCACTGAAGCTTTCTTT
-,TRBD2,16,TRBV5-1,TRBJ2-3,CASSPGIAGLTDTQYF,TGCGCCAGCAGCCCCGGGATAGCGGGGCTGACAGATACGCAGTATTTT
-,-,18,TRBV4-1,TRBJ2-7,CASSQGLGTQGITYEQYF,TGCGCCAGCAGCCAAGGACTTGGGACCCAGGGGATCACCTACGAGCAGTACTTC
-,TRBD1,13,TRBV14,TRBJ2-7,CASSPDRAYEQYF,TGTGCCAGCAGCCCCGACAGGGCCTACGAGCAGTACTTC
-,-,14,TRBV19,TRBJ2-1,CASSWGTSYNEQFF,TGTGCCAGTAGTTGGGGGACATCGTACAATGAGCAGTTCTTC
-,-,14,TRBV28,TRBJ1-6,CASSLAPGEFTLHF,TGTGCCAGCAGTTTGGCCCCCGGGGAGTTCACCCTCCACTTT
-,TRBD2,14,TRBV29-1,TRBJ2-3,CSVAGDTSTDTQYF,TGCAGCGTGGCGGGGGATACTAGCACAGATACGCAGTATTTT
many,-,12,TRBV18,TRBJ2-3,CASSPITDTQYF,TGTGCCAGCTCACCTATCACAGATACGCAGTATTTT
-,-,16,TRBV19,TRBJ1-2,CASSIVPRGTRYGYTF,TGTGCCAGTAGTATAGTCCCCCGCGGAACCCGCTATGGCTACACCTTC
-,TRBD1,14,TRBV27,TRBJ2-7,CASSPRDRFYEQYF,TGTGCCAGCAGTCCCCGGGACAGGTTCTACGAGCAGTACTTC
-,TRBD1,15,TRBV7-2,TRBJ2-3,CASSLRGRYTDTQYF,TGTGCCAGCAGCTTAAGGGGGCGGTACACAGATACGCAGTATTTT
-,-,13,TRBV7-3,TRBJ2-5,CASSLTGGETQYF,TGTGCCAGCAGCTTAACGGGAGGAGAGACCCAGTACTTC
-,TRBD1,16,TRBV4-2,TRBJ2-4,CASSQDPSDRGNIQYF,TGTGCCAGCAGCCAAGACCCTTCGGACAGGGGAAACATTCAGTACTTC
-,-,13,TRBV27,TRBJ1-1,CASRGGVNTEAFF,TGTGCCAGCAGGGGAGGGGTGAACACTGAAGCTTTCTTT
-,TRBD2,14,TRBV5-4,TRBJ2-7,CASSPSGPSYEQYF,TGTGCCAGCAGCCCTAGCGGCCCCTCCTACGAGCAGTACTTC
-,-,12,TRBV5-8,TRBJ1-2,CASSPDSDGYTF,TGTGCCAGCAGCCCTGACAGCGATGGCTACACCTTC
-,TRBD2,17,TRBV4-2,TRBJ2-1,CASSQDKVAGDYNEQFF,TGTGCCAGCAGCCAAGATAAGGTAGCGGGAGATTACAATGAGCAGTTCTTC
once,TRBD1,17,TRBV7-6,TRBJ1-3,CASSTLGDRGRIDTIYF,TGTGCCAGCAGCACTCTAGGAGATAGGGGGCGAATTGACACCATATATTTT
few,-,13,TRBV19,TRBJ2-6,CASQGPGANVLTF,TGTGCCAGCCAGGGGCCTGGGGCCAACGTCCTGACTTTC
-,TRBD1,16,TRBV5-4,TRBJ2-7,CASSYRQGSISYEQYF,TGTGCCAGCAGCTATCGACAGGGGAGTATTTCCTACGAGCAGTACTTC
-,-,15,TRBV18,TRBJ1-2,CASSPEPLAHYGYTF,TGTGCCAGCTCACCAGAGCCGCTTGCCCACTATGGCTACACCTTC
-,TRBD1,13,TRBV3-1/TRBV3-2,TRBJ1-1,CASSQDEGADAFF,TGTGCCAGCAGCCAAGATGAGGGGGCAGACGCTTTCTTT
-,TRBD1,15,TRBV10-3,TRBJ2-7,CAIRRGQGVFSEQYF,TGTGCCATCAGGAGAGGTCAGGGGGTTTTCTCCGAGCAGTACTTC
-,-,17,TRBV21-1,TRBJ2-7,CASSKRATDRGPYEQYF,TGTGCCAGCAGCAAAAGGGCAACCGACAGGGGGCCCTACGAGCAGTACTTC